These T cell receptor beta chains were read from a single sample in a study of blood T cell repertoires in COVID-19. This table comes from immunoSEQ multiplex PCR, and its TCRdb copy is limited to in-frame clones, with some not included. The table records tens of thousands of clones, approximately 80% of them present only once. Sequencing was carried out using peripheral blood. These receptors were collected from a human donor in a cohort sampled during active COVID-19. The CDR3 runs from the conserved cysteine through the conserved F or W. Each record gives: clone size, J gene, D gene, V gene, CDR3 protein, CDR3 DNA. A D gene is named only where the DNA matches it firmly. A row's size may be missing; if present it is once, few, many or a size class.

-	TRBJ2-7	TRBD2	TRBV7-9	CASSFSGGAFEQYF	TGTGCCAGCAGCTTTAGCGGGGGGGCCTTCGAGCAGTACTTC
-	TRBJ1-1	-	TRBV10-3	CAISESRVGTEAFF	TGTGCCATCAGTGAGAGCAGGGTCGGCACTGAAGCTTTCTTT
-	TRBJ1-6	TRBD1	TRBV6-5	CASSRQGDSPLHF	TGTGCCAGCAGCCGACAGGGTGATTCACCCCTCCACTTT
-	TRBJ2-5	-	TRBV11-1	CASSPGRQETQYF	TGTGCCAGCAGCCCAGGCAGACAAGAGACCCAGTACTTC
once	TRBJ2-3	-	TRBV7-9	CASSPKLGPPRGSAQYF	TGTGCCAGCAGCCCTAAGCTGGGCCCGCCACGGGGTAGTGCGCAGTATTTT
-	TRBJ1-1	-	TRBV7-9	CASSLGIGLSGPEAFF	TGTGCCAGCAGCTTAGGAATCGGGCTTAGCGGCCCTGAAGCTTTCTTT
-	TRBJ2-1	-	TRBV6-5	CASYPVRTSNEQFF	TGTGCCAGCTACCCGGTCCGGACAAGCAATGAGCAGTTCTTC
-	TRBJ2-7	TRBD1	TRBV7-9	CASSWEGQGREQYF	TGTGCCAGCAGCTGGGAGGGACAGGGGCGCGAGCAGTACTTC
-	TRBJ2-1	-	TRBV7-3	CASSTTGAAMIGNEQFF	TGTGCCAGCAGCACCACTGGGGCGGCCATGATCGGTAATGAGCAGTTCTTC
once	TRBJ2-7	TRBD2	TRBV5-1	CASSSGGLAGNYEQYF	TGCGCCAGCAGCTCCGGGGGGCTAGCGGGGAACTACGAGCAGTACTTC
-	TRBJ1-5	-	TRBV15	CATSRAGGPNQPQHF	TGTGCCACCAGCAGGGCGGGAGGGCCCAATCAGCCCCAGCATTTT
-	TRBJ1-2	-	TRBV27	CASSQYAGAGSNYGYTF	TGTGCCAGCAGCCAATACGCTGGGGCAGGATCGAACTATGGCTACACCTTC
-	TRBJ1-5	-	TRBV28	CASSSTGFVNQPQHF	TGTGCCAGCAGTTCCACAGGGTTTGTCAATCAGCCCCAGCATTTT